The 21 T cell receptor beta chains below all came from one sample that was sequenced in a study of blood T cell repertoires in COVID-19. TCRdb keeps only in-frame clones here, not all; method: immunoSEQ multiplex PCR. The sample shows over 250,000 clones, roughly 88% of them seen only once. The source material was peripheral blood. The receptors originated from a woman in her 70s with acute or convalescent COVID-19.

The CDR3 region has the DNA TGTGCCACCAGCACGACAGAGGACACAGATACGCAGTATTTT. It is translated as CATSTTEDTDTQYF. The rearrangement links TRBV24-1 to TRBJ2-3; D is possibly TRBD1 (5 bases). The germline V gene has CDR1 KGHDR and CDR2 SFDVKD. The CDR3 extends over 14 amino acids. Trimming took off 7 bases at V and 2 bases at J, with 12 bases between the two ends.

CDR3 sequence: CASSPLRRGIEAFF. CDR3 nucleotides: TGTGCCAGCAGCCCTCTGAGGAGAGGGATTGAAGCTTTCTTT. This chain links TRBV3-1 (or the pseudogene TRBV3-2) with TRBJ1-1; D is unresolved. V lost 4 bases and J lost 7, with 16 bases in between. The CDR3 contains 14 residues. The germline V gene has CDR1 LGHDT and CDR2 YNNKEL (reference sequence).

V and J are TRBV7-9 and TRBJ1-2, with D possibly being TRBD1 (6 bases). The germline V gene has CDR1 SEHNR and CDR2 FQNEAQ (reference sequence). The CDR3 is 14 amino acids. Trimming left V 4 bases short and J 5 bases short, with 14 bases between. The CDR3 region is CASSSSGGGYGYTF. The CDR3 DNA sequence: TGTGCCAGCAGCTCCTCGGGAGGGGGATATGGCTACACCTTC.

The chain joins TRBV6-1 to TRBJ1-3; D gene ambiguous. The CDR3 covers 11 residues. Trimming took 3 bases from V and 8 from J, leaving 5 bases between them. Germline V gene lookup returns CDR1 MNHNS and CDR2 SASEGT. Here the CDR3 DNA reads TGTGCCAGCAGTGACGGTTACACCATATATTTT. Residues: CASSDGYTIYF.

This clone has only a few counts. The chain employs TRBV7-9 and TRBJ1-3; the D is unclear. Looked up from germline, CDR1 is SEHNR and CDR2 is FQNEAQ (reference sequence). The ends were cut back, 5 bases at V and 0 bases at J, with 14 bases in the middle. CDR3 size: 16 residues. The CDR3 DNA reads as TGTGCCAGCAGCCGCCTGGGCTTTAACTCTGGAAACACCATATATTTT. Translating it yields CASSRLGFNSGNTIYF.

V gene TRBV2 combines with J gene TRBJ2-3, with D uncertain. The CDR3 totals 13 residues. Looked up from germline, CDR1 is SNHLY and CDR2 is FYNNEI. V was shortened by 4 bases and J by 0 bases, with 5 bases between the two germline ends. The CDR3, as DNA: TGTGCCAGCAGTGTGGGCAGCACAGATACGCAGTATTTT. This encodes CASSVGSTDTQYF.

The rearrangement uses TRBV19 and TRBJ2-7; TRBD1 agrees at 7 bases. Germline loops: CDR1 LNHDA, CDR2 SQIVND (reference sequence). This CDR3 has 13 amino acids. V shed 10 bases, J shed 2 bases, and the junction held 8 bases outside the gene matches. The CDR3 DNA reads as TGTGCCACTTCCCGGGACAGTACCTACGAGCAGTACTTC. Residues: CATSRDSTYEQYF.

The gene calls are TRBV5-6 and TRBJ2-2; D is possibly TRBD1 (5 bases). Trimming pared 0 bases from V and 4 bases from J, leaving 10 bases between. CDR3 size: 15 residues. The germline CDR1 and CDR2 sequences are SGHDT and YYEEEE. The CDR3 DNA follows: TGTGCCAGCAGCTTGGATAGAAGGGGCACCGGGGAGCTGTTTTTT. Translated, it gives CASSLDRRGTGELFF.

This clone was picked up one time. The V gene is TRBV11-2, the J gene TRBJ2-5; D is perhaps TRBD1 (5 bases). Germline V gene data show CDR1 as SGHAT and CDR2 as FQNNGV. The CDR3 has 15 residues. V lost 8 bases, J lost 1 base, and 17 bases lay in between. The CDR3 sequence is CASGPGAAFQETQYF. For the CDR3, the DNA is TGTGCCAGCGGCCCTGGGGCGGCGTTCCAAGAGACCCAGTACTTC.

This chain connects TRBV29-1 to TRBJ1-1; 7 positions agree with TRBD1. The CDR3 sequence is 13 residues long. J lost 4 bases, V lost 4 bases, and 6 bases had no gene match. Looked up from germline, CDR1 is SQVTM and CDR2 is ANQGSEA. CDR3 bases: TGCAGCGTTGTTATGGGACAGTCCACTGAAGCTTTCTTT. Its protein product is CSVVMGQSTEAFF.

The rearrangement joins TRBV4-2 to TRBJ2-3, with no clear D. The CDR3 covers 13 residues. Germline assignment: CDR1 LGHNA and CDR2 YNFKEQ. The V end lost 5 bases, the J end lost 11 bases, and 17 bases lay between the germline ends. DNA of the CDR3: TGTGCCAGCAGCTCTTTAGGAGCCGCTCGGCAGTATTTT. Its protein product is CASSSLGAARQYF.

The chain is built from TRBV9 and TRBJ2-4; possible D gene TRBD2, 6 bases. The CDR3 is 17 amino acids. The ends were cut back, 4 bases at V and 5 bases at J, with 22 bases in the middle. Per the germline V gene, CDR1 is SGDLS and CDR2 is YYNGEE. Written as DNA, the CDR3 is TGTGCCAGCAGCCCTAGCCCGCTCACTAGCAACGAAAACATTCAGTACTTC. It is translated as CASSPSPLTSNENIQYF.

The J gene is TRBJ1-2, the V gene TRBV5-1, with TRBD1 matching over 7 bases. The V gene end was trimmed by 2 bases and the J gene end by 4 bases; junction bases not matched to a gene: 11. The V gene's germline CDR1 is SGHRS and CDR2 YFSETQ. The CDR3 contains 16 residues. The CDR3 sequence is CASSLGGLQGVYGYTF. CDR3 DNA sequence: TGCGCCAGCAGCTTAGGGGGCCTTCAGGGAGTCTATGGCTACACCTTC. Variable domain in full (rest from reference TRBV5-1 and TRBJ1-2): KAGVTQTPRYLIKTRGQQVTLSCSPISGHRSVSWYQQTPGQGLQFLFEYFSETQRNKGNFPGRFSGRQFSNSRSEMNVSTLELGDSALYLCASSLGGLQGVYGYTFGSGTRLTVV.

This clone was observed a single time. The chain joins TRBV19 to TRBJ1-4; 9 positions agree with TRBD1. The CDR3 is 13 residues long. The germline V gene encodes CDR1 LNHDA and CDR2 SQIVND (reference sequence). V dropped 8 bases and J dropped 7; count of bases not matched to a gene: 5. CDR3 sequence: CASSGTGFEKLFF. The CDR3 bases are TGTGCCAGTTCCGGGACAGGGTTTGAAAAACTGTTTTTT. Filled out from reference TRBV19 and TRBJ1-4, the complete variable domain reads DGGITQSPKYLFRKEGQNVTLSCEQNLNHDAMYWYRQDPGQGLRLIYYSQIVNDFQKGDIAEGYSVSREKKESFPLTVTSAQKNPTAFYLCASSGTGFEKLFFGSGTQLSVL.

The chain joins TRBV7-9 to TRBJ1-5, with 10 bases lining up with TRBD1. The CDR3 runs 16 residues. The germline V gene has CDR1 SEHNR and CDR2 FQNEAQ (reference sequence). V shed 3 bases, J shed 6 bases, and the junction held 8 bases outside the gene matches. This chain's CDR3 is CASSLGDRGPTQPQHF. For the CDR3, the DNA is TGTGCCAGCAGCTTGGGGGACAGGGGCCCCACTCAGCCCCAGCATTTT.

The V call is TRBV10-3, the J call TRBJ1-2; D is ambiguous. Germline loops: CDR1 ENHRY, CDR2 SYGVKD. The CDR3 totals 14 residues. Trimming took off 8 bases at V and 5 bases at J, with 18 bases between the two ends. Here the CDR3 DNA reads TGTGCCATCCGTTGGTCGGACCGAGGGTATGGCTACACCTTC. Protein sequence: CAIRWSDRGYGYTF.

The V gene is TRBV15, the J gene TRBJ1-1; 8 nucleotides match TRBD1. Germline V CDR1 and CDR2: LNHNV, YYDKDF (reference sequence). The CDR3 extends over 15 amino acids. V dropped 1 base and J dropped 5; count of bases not matched to a gene: 6. The CDR3 reads CATSRGQGRRTEAFF. CDR3 nucleotides: TGTGCCACCAGCAGAGGACAGGGGCGACGGACTGAAGCTTTCTTT.

The chain uses TRBV2 and TRBJ2-3; D may be TRBD1 (6 bases). V gave up 3 bases and J gave up 0 bases, with 10 bases separating them. CDR3 length equals 15 residues. Germline-derived CDR1 and CDR2 are SNHLY and FYNNEI. CDR3 loop: CASSDGDISTDTQYF. DNA for the CDR3: TGTGCCAGCAGTGACGGGGACATTAGCACAGATACGCAGTATTTT.

J is TRBJ1-1 and V is TRBV5-1; tentative D call: TRBD1 (5 bases). The CDR3 covers 16 residues. Germline CDR1 and CDR2: SGHRS and YFSETQ. Trimming removed 2 bases at V and 1 base at J, with 15 bases between. CDR3 protein: CASSFRPGLGNTEAFF. The CDR3 DNA follows: TGCGCCAGCAGCTTCAGGCCAGGGTTGGGGAACACTGAAGCTTTCTTT.

This clone was seen more than once but under ten times. The chain carries TRBV4-2 and TRBJ2-1, with 14 bases matching TRBD2. J was trimmed by 9 bases and V by 3 bases; bases with no gene match: 4. This CDR3 region has 15 residues. In germline, CDR1 is LGHNA, CDR2 YNFKEQ. CDR3 in amino acids: CASSQGLAGAGEQFF. CDR3 in DNA: TGTGCCAGCAGCCAGGGACTAGCGGGGGCGGGTGAGCAGTTCTTC.

The gene calls are TRBV7-6 and TRBJ2-7; 8 nucleotides agree with TRBD1. CDR3 length: 17 amino acids. CDR1 is SGHVS and CDR2 is FNYEAQ in the germline V gene. V dropped 2 bases and J dropped 2; count of bases not matched to a gene: 11. The CDR3 sequence: CASSLRAGRGQPYEQYF. CDR3 in DNA: TGTGCCAGCAGCTTAAGGGCTGGCAGGGGGCAACCCTACGAGCAGTACTTC.